These T cell receptor beta chains were read from a single sample in a study of T cell responses to AZD1222 COVID-19 vaccine. Sequencing was performed with immunoSEQ multiplex PCR; in TCRdb, only in-frame clones are kept and a portion is missing. The sample lists some 80,000 clones, about 91% seen once, with approximately 9.1% in the top ten. Sequencing was performed on peripheral blood, taken 28 days after the second dose of the MenACWY control vaccine. These receptors were collected from an adult who received the MenACWY meningococcal vaccine as a control. The CDR3 runs from the conserved cysteine through the conserved F or W. D genes are given only for firm matches. Clone size is stated in some rows and not others, as once, few, many or a class when expanded.

v_gene	j_gene	len	abundance	d_gene	CDR3aa	CDR3nt
TRBV5-6	TRBJ2-3	13	NA	NA	CADKSSSSDTQYF	TGTGCTGACAAGAGCTCGAGCTCAGATACGCAGTATTTT
TRBV4-1	TRBJ2-7	13	NA	NA	CASSLQETYEQYF	TGCGCCAGCAGCCTACAGGAGACCTACGAGCAGTACTTC
TRBV5-1	TRBJ1-1	14	once	NA	CASSLGGENTEAFF	TGCGCCAGCAGCTTGGGAGGGGAGAACACTGAAGCTTTCTTT
TRBV5-1	TRBJ1-1	11	NA	NA	CASRENTEAFF	TGCGCCAGCAGGGAAAACACTGAAGCTTTCTTT
TRBV28	TRBJ1-5	15	NA	NA	CASSSRHYSNQPQHF	TGTGCCAGCAGTTCCAGGCACTATAGCAATCAGCCCCAGCATTTT
TRBV9	TRBJ1-2	13	NA	NA	CASSVEATVGYTF	TGTGCCAGCAGCGTAGAAGCGACAGTTGGCTACACCTTC
TRBV4-3	TRBJ2-7	14	once	NA	CASSQDRTGTEQYF	TGCGCCAGCAGCCAAGATAGGACCGGGACTGAGCAGTACTTC
TRBV6-1	TRBJ1-4	14	NA	TRBD1	CASSEGQGVEKLFF	TGTGCCAGCAGTGAAGGACAGGGGGTTGAAAAACTGTTTTTT
TRBV30	TRBJ2-5	14	NA	TRBD1	CAWSRGTGQETQYF	TGTGCCTGGAGTAGGGGGACAGGACAAGAGACCCAGTACTTC
TRBV19	TRBJ2-5	16	NA	NA	CASSGTSGTNQETQYF	TGTGCCAGTAGCGGAACCAGCGGGACAAACCAAGAGACCCAGTACTTC
TRBV5-4	TRBJ2-2	14	NA	TRBD1	CASSGTGGHGELFF	TGTGCCAGCAGCGGGACAGGGGGCCACGGGGAGCTGTTTTTT
TRBV28	TRBJ2-5	15	NA	NA	CASSLTRTVQETQYF	TGTGCCAGCAGTTTAACACGGACAGTCCAAGAGACCCAGTACTTC
TRBV6-5	TRBJ1-2	15	NA	NA	CASRSSGVPNYGYTF	TGTGCCAGCAGGTCCTCGGGGGTCCCTAACTATGGCTACACCTTC